Sequencing of this T cell receptor beta chain was carried out in a study of T cells in Graves' hyperthyroidism and ophthalmopathy. The germline V gene encodes CDR1 SGHAT and CDR2 FQDESV (reference sequence). The CDR3 is made up of 13 amino acids. V lost 9 bases to trimming and J lost 4 bases; unmatched junction nucleotides: 5. Regarding the study as a whole: Most expanded thyroid clonotypes above 0.001 recurred in blood. Ophthalmopathy onset followed model prediction by a median about seven months.

This clonotype was recorded many times. Its antigen is not identified. Subjects with ophthalmopathy showed a Clinical Activity Score no lower than 3, a NOSPECS grade no lower than 4, and a duration shorter than 3 months. Thyroid ultrasound and orbital computed tomography, with clinical symptoms and serum thyroxine and TRAb, informed diagnoses. The CDR3 regions of TCR beta were amplified from RNA transcripts. The HTBI primer set drove a first-round RT-PCR of the TCR CDR3. TCRdb reanalysed the multiplex PCR reads using MiXCR and keeps one entry per CDR3 protein. Among hundreds of thousands of distinct CDR3 sequences listed, approximately 21% were seen once.

Sequencing was carried out using blood. This TCR came from a man aged 25 to 40 with Graves' ophthalmopathy. The chain joins TRBV11-1 to TRBJ2-3; 9 nucleotides line up with TRBD2. The CDR3 spells CARLAGEADTQYF. CDR3 DNA: TGTGCCAGATTAGCGGGAGAGGCAGATACGCAGTATTTT.